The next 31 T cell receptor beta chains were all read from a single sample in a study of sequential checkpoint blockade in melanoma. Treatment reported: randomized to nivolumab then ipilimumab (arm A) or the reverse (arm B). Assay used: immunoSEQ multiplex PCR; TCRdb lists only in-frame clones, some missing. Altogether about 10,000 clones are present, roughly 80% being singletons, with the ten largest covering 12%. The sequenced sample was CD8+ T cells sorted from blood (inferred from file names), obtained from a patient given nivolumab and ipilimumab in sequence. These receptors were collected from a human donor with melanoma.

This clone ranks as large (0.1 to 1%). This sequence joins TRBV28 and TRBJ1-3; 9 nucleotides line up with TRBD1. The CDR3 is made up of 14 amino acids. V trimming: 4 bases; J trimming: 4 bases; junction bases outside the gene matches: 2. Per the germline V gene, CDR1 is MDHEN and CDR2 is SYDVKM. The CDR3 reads CASSSDRGGNTIYF. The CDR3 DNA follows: TGTGCCAGCAGTTCGGACAGGGGCGGAAACACCATATATTTT.

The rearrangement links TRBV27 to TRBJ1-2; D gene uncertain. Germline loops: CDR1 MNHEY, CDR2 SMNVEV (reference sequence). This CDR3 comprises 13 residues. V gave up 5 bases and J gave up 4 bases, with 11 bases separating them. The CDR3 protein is CASSLGLSYGYTF. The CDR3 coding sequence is TGTGCCAGCAGTCTGGGCCTCAGCTATGGCTACACCTTC.

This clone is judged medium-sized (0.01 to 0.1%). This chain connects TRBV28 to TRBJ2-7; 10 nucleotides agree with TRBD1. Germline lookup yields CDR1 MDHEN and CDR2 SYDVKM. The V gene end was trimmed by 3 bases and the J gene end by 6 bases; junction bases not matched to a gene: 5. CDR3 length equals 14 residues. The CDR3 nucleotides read TGTGCCAGCAGTTTTTGGACAGGGGGACCCGAGCAGTACTTC. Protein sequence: CASSFWTGGPEQYF.

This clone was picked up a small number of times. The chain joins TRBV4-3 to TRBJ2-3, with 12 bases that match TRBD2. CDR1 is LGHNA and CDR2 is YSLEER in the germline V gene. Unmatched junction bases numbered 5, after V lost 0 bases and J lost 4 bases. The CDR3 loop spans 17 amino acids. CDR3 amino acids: CASSQEGLAGIADTQYF. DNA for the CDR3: TGCGCCAGCAGCCAAGAAGGACTAGCGGGAATCGCAGATACGCAGTATTTT.

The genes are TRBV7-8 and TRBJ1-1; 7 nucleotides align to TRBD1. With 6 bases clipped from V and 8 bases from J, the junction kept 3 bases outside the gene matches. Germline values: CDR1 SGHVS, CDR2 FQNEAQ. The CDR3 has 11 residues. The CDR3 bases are TGTGCCAGCAGTTTGACAGGGGAAGCTTTCTTT. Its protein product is CASSLTGEAFF.

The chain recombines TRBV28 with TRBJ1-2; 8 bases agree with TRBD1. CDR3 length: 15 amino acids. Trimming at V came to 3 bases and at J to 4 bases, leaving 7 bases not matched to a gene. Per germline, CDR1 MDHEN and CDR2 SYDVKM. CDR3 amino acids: CASSFQGANSYGYTF. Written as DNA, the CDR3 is TGTGCCAGCAGTTTTCAGGGGGCCAATTCCTATGGCTACACCTTC.

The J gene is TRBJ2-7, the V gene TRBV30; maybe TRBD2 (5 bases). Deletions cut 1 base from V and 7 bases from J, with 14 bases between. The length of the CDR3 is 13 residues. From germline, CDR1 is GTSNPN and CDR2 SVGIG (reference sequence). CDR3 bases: TGTGCCTGGAGTGCGGGCACGGGATTGGAGCAGTACTTC. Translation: CAWSAGTGLEQYF.

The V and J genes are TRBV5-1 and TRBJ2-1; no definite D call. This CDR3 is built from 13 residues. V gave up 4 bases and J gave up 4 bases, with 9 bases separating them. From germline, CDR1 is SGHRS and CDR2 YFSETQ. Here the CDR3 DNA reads TGCGCCAGCAGCCAGGCCGGATACAATGAGCAGTTCTTC. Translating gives CASSQAGYNEQFF.

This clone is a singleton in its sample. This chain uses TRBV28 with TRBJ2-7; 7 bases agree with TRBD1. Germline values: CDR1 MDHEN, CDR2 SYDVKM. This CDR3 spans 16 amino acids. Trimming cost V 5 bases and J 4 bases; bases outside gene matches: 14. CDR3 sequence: CASSTLGTAKNYEQYF. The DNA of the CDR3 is TGTGCCAGCAGTACCCTGGGGACAGCAAAGAATTACGAGCAGTACTTC.

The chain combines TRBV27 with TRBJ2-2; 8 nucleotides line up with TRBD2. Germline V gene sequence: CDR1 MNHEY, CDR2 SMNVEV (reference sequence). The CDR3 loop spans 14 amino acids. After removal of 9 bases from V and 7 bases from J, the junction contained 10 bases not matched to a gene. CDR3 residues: CASFGGGEGGELFF. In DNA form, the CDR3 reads TGTGCCAGTTTCGGGGGGGGCGAAGGCGGGGAGCTGTTTTTT.

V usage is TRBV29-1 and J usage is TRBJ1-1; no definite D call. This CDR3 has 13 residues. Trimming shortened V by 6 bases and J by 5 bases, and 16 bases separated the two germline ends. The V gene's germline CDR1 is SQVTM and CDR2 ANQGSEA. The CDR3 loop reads CSVETAQRTEAFF. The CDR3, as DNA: TGCAGCGTAGAAACGGCTCAGAGGACTGAAGCTTTCTTT. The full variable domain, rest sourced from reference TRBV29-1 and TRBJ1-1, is SAVISQKPSRDICQRGTSLTIQCQVDSQVTMMFWYRQQPGQSLTLIATANQGSEATYESGFVIDKFPISRPNLTFSTLTVSNMSPEDSSIYLCSVETAQRTEAFFGQGTRLTVV.

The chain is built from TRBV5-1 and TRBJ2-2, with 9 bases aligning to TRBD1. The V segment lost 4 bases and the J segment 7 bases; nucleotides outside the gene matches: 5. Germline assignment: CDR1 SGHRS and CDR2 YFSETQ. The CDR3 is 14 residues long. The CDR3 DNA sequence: TGCGCCAGCAGCGGAACAGGGGGCGGCGGGGAGCTGTTTTTT. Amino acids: CASSGTGGGGELFF.

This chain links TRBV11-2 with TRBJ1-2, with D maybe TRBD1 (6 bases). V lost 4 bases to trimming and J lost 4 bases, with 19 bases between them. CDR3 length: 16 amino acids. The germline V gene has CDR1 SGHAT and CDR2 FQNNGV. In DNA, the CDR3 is TGTGCCAGCAGCTCCGGAACAGGGTTATGGGCCTATGGCTACACCTTC. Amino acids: CASSSGTGLWAYGYTF. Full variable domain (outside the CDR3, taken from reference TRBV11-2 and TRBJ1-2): EAGVAQSPRYKIIEKRQSVAFWCNPISGHATLYWYQQILGQGPKLLIQFQNNGVVDDSQLPKDRFSAERLKGVDSTLKIQPAKLEDSAVYLCASSSGTGLWAYGYTFGSGTRLTVV.

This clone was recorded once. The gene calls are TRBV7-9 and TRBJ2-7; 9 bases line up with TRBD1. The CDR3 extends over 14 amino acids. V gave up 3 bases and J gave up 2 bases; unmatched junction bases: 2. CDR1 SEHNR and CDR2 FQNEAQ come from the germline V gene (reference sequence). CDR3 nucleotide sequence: TGTGCCAGCAGCTTTGGACAGGGGCCCTACGAGCAGTACTTC. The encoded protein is CASSFGQGPYEQYF.

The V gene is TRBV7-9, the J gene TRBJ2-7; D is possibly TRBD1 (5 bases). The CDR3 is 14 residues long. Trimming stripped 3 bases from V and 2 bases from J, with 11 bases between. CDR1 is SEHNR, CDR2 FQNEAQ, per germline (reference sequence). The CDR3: CASSLYPDTYEQYF. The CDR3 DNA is TGTGCCAGCAGCTTGTACCCGGACACCTACGAGCAGTACTTC. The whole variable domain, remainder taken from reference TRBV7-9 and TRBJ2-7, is DTGVSQNPRHKITKRGQNVTFRCDPISEHNRLYWYRQTLGQGPEFLTYFQNEAQLEKSRLLSDRFSAERPKGSFSTLEIQRTEQGDSAMYLCASSLYPDTYEQYFGPGTRLTVT.

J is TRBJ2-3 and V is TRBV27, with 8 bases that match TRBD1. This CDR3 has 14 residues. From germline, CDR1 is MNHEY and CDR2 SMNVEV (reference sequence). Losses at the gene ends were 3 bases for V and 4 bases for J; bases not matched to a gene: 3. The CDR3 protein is CASSFAGGPDTQYF. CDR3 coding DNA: TGTGCCAGCAGTTTCGCAGGGGGCCCAGATACGCAGTATTTT.

CDR3 protein: CASSLVGGGLSGNTIYF. CDR3 coding DNA: TGTGCCAGCAGCTTGGTAGGAGGGGGCCTCTCTGGAAACACCATATATTTT. The chain uses TRBV5-5 and TRBJ1-3; 7 nucleotides agree with TRBD1. Germline V gene lookup returns CDR1 SGHKS and CDR2 YYEKEE (reference sequence). J lost 0 bases, V lost 0 bases, and 6 bases had no gene match. The CDR3 has 17 residues.

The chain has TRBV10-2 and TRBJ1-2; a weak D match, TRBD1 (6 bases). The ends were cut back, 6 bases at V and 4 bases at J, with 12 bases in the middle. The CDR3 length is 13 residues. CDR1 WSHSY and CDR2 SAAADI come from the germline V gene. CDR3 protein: CASSLGQFYGYTF. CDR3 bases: TGCGCCAGCAGCCTAGGACAGTTCTATGGCTACACCTTC.

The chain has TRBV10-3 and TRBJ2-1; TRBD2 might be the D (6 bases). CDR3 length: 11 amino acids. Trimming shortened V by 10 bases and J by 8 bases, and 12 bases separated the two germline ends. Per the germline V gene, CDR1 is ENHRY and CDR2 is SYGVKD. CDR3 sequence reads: CATGRGDEQFF. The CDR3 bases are TGTGCCACCGGGAGAGGTGATGAGCAGTTCTTC.

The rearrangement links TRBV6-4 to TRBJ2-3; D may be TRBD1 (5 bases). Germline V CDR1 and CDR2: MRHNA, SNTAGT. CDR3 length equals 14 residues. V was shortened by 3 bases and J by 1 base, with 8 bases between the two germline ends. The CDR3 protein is CASSDEGGTDTQYF. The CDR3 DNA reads TGTGCCAGCAGTGATGAAGGGGGCACAGATACGCAGTATTTT.

The CDR3 DNA follows: TGTGCCAGCAGTGAAGAGACATTTCCCCCAGCCTATGGCTACACCTTC. It is translated as CASSEETFPPAYGYTF. The V and J genes are TRBV25-1 and TRBJ1-2; D uncertain. The V gene's germline CDR1 is MGHDK and CDR2 SYGVNS. The CDR3 is made up of 16 amino acids. Between the trimmed V and J ends, which lost 2 bases and 4 bases, there was a span of 17 bases.

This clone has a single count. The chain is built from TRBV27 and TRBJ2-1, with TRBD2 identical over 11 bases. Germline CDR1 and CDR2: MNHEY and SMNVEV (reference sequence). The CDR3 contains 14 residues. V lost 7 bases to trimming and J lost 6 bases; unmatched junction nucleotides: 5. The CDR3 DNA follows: TGTGCCAGCAAACTAGCGGGAGTTGGCAATGAGCAGTTCTTC. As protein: CASKLAGVGNEQFF.

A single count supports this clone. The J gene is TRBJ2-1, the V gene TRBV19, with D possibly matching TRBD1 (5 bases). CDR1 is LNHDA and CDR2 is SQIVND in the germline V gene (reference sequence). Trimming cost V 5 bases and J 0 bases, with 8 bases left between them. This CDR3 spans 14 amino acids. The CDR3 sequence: CASSPRVSYNEQFF. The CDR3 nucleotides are TGTGCCAGTAGTCCCAGGGTCTCCTACAATGAGCAGTTCTTC.

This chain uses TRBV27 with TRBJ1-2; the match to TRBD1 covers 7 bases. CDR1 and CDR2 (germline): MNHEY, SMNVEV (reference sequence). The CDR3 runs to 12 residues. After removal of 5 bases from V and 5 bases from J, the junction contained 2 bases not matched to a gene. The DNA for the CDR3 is TGTGCCAGCAGTATCAGGGGGTATGGCTACACCTTC. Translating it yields CASSIRGYGYTF.

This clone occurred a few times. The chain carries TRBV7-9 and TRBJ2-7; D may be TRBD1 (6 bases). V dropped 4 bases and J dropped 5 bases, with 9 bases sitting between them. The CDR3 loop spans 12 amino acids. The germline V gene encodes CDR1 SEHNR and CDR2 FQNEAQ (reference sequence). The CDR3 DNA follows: TGTGCCAGCAGCTACTGGACAGACGAGCAGTACTTC. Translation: CASSYWTDEQYF.

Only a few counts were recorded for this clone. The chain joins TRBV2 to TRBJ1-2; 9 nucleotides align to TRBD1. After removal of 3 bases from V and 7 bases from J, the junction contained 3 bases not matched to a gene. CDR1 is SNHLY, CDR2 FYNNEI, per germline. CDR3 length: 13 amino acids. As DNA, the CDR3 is TGTGCCAGCAGTGACGGGACAGGGCCTGGCTACACCTTC. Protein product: CASSDGTGPGYTF.

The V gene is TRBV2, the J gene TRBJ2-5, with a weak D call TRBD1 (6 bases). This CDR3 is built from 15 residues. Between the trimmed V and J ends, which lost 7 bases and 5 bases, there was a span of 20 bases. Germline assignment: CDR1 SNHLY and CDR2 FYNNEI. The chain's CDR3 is CASIAYSGAWETQYF. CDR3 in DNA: TGTGCCAGCATCGCATACTCAGGGGCGTGGGAGACCCAGTACTTC.

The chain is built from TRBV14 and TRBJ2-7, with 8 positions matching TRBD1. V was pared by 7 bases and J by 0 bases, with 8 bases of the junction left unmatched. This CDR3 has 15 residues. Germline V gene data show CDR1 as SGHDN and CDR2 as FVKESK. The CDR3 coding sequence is TGTGCCAGCACCACCGGGACAGGCACCTCCTACGAGCAGTACTTC. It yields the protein CASTTGTGTSYEQYF.

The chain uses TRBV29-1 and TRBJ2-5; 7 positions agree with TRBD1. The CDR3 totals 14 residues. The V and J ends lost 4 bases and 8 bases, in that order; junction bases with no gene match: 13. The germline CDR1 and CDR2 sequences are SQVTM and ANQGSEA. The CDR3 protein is CSVGRRDSTSTQYF. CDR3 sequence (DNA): TGCAGCGTTGGCCGCCGGGACAGCACCTCTACCCAGTACTTC.

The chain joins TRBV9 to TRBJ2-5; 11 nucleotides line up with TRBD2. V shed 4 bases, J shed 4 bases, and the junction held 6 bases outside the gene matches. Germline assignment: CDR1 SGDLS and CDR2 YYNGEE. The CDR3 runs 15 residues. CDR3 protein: CASSLGLADLETQYF. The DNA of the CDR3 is TGTGCCAGCAGCCTGGGACTAGCGGATTTAGAGACCCAGTACTTC.

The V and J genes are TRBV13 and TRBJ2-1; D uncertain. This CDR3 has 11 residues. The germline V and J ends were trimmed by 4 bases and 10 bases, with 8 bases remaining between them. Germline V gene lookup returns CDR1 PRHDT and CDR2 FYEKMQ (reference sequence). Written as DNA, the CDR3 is TGTGCCAGCAGCTCACGAGCCGAGCAGTTCTTC. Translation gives CASSSRAEQFF.